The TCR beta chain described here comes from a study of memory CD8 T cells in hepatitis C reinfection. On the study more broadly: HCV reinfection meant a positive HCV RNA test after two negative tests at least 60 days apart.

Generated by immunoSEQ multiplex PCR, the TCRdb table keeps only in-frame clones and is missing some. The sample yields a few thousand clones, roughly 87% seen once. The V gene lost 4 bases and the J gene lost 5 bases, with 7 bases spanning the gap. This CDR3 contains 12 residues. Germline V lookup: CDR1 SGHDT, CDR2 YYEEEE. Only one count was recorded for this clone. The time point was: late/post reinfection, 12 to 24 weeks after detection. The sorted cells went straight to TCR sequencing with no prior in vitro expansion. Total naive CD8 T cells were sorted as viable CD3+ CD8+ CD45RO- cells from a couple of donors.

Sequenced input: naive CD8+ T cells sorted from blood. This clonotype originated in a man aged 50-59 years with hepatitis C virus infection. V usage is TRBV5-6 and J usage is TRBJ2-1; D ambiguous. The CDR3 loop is CASSTTDNEQFF. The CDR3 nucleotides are TGTGCCAGCAGCACTACTGACAATGAGCAGTTCTTC.